This T cell receptor beta chain was identified during a study of cytomegalovirus exposure and HLA in healthy donors (dated by TCRdb to 2017 to 2019). Study-wide context: An earlier analysis of some 500 of the donors reported 250 to 300 Gb of sequence data and more than 90 million unique TCR beta sequences from about 179 million T cells. Donor age, sex, ethnicity and CMV serostatus were collected together with the repertoire data. Every discovery cohort repertoire had been produced on one sequencing platform. To predict cytomegalovirus infection status, the study combined high-throughput TCR immunosequencing, statistical association of individual TCRs with disease status, and machine learning. The study aimed to test whether signatures of past pathogen exposure could be identified by cataloging public T cell receptors. Of the roughly 400 genotyped donors, approximately 81% were placed in the genetic ancestry cluster associated with self-reported Caucasian donors. About 310 gigabases of sequencing data and 70 million to 85 million unique TCR sequences were included in an early release covering roughly 600 HLA-typed donors. Genome-wide SNP genotypes for about 55% of the roughly 670 donors were used in a later genetic analysis, which treated that subset as a discovery cohort. In the later analysis, no new phenotypic data were used to find candidate immune exposures; instead, reliance was placed on TCR beta sequences and their occurrence across donors. Along with the roughly 700-subject first cohort, a separate validation cohort of over a hundred different subjects was used. Four to six DR-DQ haplotypes were handled as single units for association and clustering, since linkage in the cohort was strong. The T cell repertoires of about 700 subjects were profiled by immunosequencing and related to cytomegalovirus serostatus. HLA typing covered class I and class II loci at four-digit resolution. An earlier analysis of roughly 580 of the donors used high-throughput TCR beta sequencing to judge whether each TCR beta V gene segment behaved as functional or pseudogenic. Typing coverage varied by locus: about 620-640 donors for A, B, C, DRB1 and DQB1; approximately 500 for DQA1; approximately 570 for DPA1; around 450 for DPB1. To study patterns of TCR occurrence, a later analysis re-analyzed previously published TCR beta repertoires from 600 to 750 donors and added high-resolution HLA genotyping. Among almost 400 genotyped donors of the cohort, an average of around 240,000 unique TCR beta nucleotide sequences were sequenced per donor, around 18% of them non-productive. The investigation overall reported the following: A later genetic analysis associated a missense DCLRE1C variant with V-gene and J-gene trimming of TCR beta chains, and an independent cohort replicated the association. This cohort had only TCR beta chains sequenced, and the lack of alpha or paired-chain data limited which features could be detected. Some IMGT-functional V segments, including TRBV6-2 and TRBV6-3, could not be distinguished by the 87-base-pair reads and were therefore excluded. A few of the identified cytomegalovirus-associated TCR beta chains were confirmed in vitro to be specific for cytomegalovirus antigens. In a later analysis, TCR association rates were found to vary across HLA loci, with the most associated TCRs seen for DRB1 alleles and the fewest for HLA-C alleles. According to a later genetic analysis, donors in an Asian-associated ancestry cluster had fewer N-insertions in productive TCRs than the approximately 700-donor mean. Several of the top co-occurrence clusters appeared to be linked to parvovirus B19, influenza, CMV and Epstein-Barr virus, according to a later analysis. It was suggested by the authors that the approach could potentially be generalized to other disease states and immunological phenotypes. Because counts were too low, 15 or so rarely observed V segments, including chromosome 9 orphons, were excluded from the earlier analysis of 587 of the donors. A further reported finding was that TCR beta sequences accurately predicted the HLA-A and HLA-B alleles for most subjects in the first cohort. In a later analysis, HLA-associated TCR beta chains were found to be more clonally expanded and to have lower generation probabilities than equally common non-associated chains. A later analysis found that most CMV-associated TCR beta chains appeared HLA-restricted, with HLA associations seemingly driven largely by CMV exposure. The only immune exposure information available for the cohort was CMV serostatus. Presence/absence analyses assumed roughly uniform sequencing depth across donors, an assumption that may not hold. Linkage disequilibrium might explain the correlated functional status among segregating V segments, but an unknown experimental factor could not be excluded. A cluster of highly shared sequence variants was judged likely to be a technical artifact of the sequencing pipeline. Because some donors lacked HLA typing at each locus, the association tests relied only on the typed subset. The classifier was reported to diagnose cytomegalovirus status with high specificity and sensitivity in both the original and validation cohorts. At a false discovery rate of 0.05, a later analysis linked under 20,000 TCR beta sequences to specific HLA alleles. Assigning TCR associations to individual alleles was difficult when HLA alleles, especially DR and DQ, strongly co-occurred. Broadly in line with IMGT annotations, most TCR beta V segments showed up in productive rearrangements about 90% or about 30% of the time in an earlier analysis of 450 to 750 of the donors. The study gave a list of more than 150 TCR beta chains associated with cytomegalovirus. Across donors, most TCR sequences were observed very rarely, whereas some public TCRs were present in many individuals.

Library preparation was by the immunoSEQ multiplex PCR assay. For the multiplex PCR, a mixture combining 60 forward primers for TCR Vbeta segments and 13 reverse primers for TCR Jbeta segments was used. A multiplex PCR assay on genomic DNA amplified the CDR3 region of rearranged TCR beta genes. On the Illumina HiSeq System, the amplified TCR beta libraries were sequenced as 87-base-pair reads. Per the source publication's procedure: In a later analysis, tens of millions of unique TCR beta chains were counted across the approximately 640 repertoires, and roughly 11 million of these chains were shared by at least two donors. Raw reads were error-corrected and collapsed into unique sequences by a nearest-neighbor algorithm in which closely related sequences were merged to remove PCR and sequencing errors. Alignment of CDR3 sequences to IMGT reference sequences was used to assign V, D and J gene segments. For a sequence to be retained, a match of at least six nucleotides was required to both a V gene segment and a J gene segment. Rearrangements were classified as productive when the CDR3 lacked stop codons and remained in frame with V and J, and all other rearrangements were classified as non-productive. CDR3 was defined by IMGT convention, running from the second conserved V-encoded cysteine to the conserved J-encoded phenylalanine. The earlier analysis of approximately 590 of the donors excluded any sequence lacking an unambiguous match to a single V gene segment. In an earlier analysis of some 590 of the donors, V segments were called functional above 56.7% productive rearrangements and were called segregating when the between-donor standard deviation exceeded 5%. To diagnose cytomegalovirus status from the catalog of TCR beta chain sequences, a statistical classification framework was built. A later analysis assigned V and J genes by comparing TCR nucleotide sequences with IMGT/GENE-DB human TR gene sequences. Using the TCRdist pipeline, a later analysis assigned CDR3 sequences along with most-parsimonious VDJ recombination scenarios. In a later analysis, each TCR beta chain was defined by its CDR3 amino acid sequence together with its V-gene family, and reads without a unique V-gene family were excluded. A later analysis removed 500 to 600 highly shared, low-generation-probability nucleotide sequences to deal with suspected cross-contamination and a sequencing artifact. For each public chain, a later analysis derived a clonal expansion index from normalized ranks of inferred template counts within each repertoire. In a later analysis, generation probabilities were computed using a VDJ recombination model fitted to out-of-frame rearrangements, and the results were checked against IGoR. A later analysis scored TCR-TCR, TCR-HLA and TCR-CMV co-occurrence with hypergeometric tests, applying a repertoire-size bias correction to TCR pairs. A later analysis estimated false discovery rates by permuting HLA or CMV assignments 20 times. In a later analysis, co-occurring TCRs were grouped using DBSCAN, with TCRdist sequence similarity added in when clustering inside HLA-allele-positive subsets. Repertoires with fewer than 30,000 or more than 120,000 public chains, plus five repertoires with anomalous nucleotide sharing, were excluded from co-occurrence clustering. TCRdb took over this immuneACCESS table, retaining in-frame rearrangements with V and J assigned. Such tables are incomplete; in checked studies, under half of the missing clones stem from an unresolved V gene, and the remainder is unexplained. Clonal size and the V and J genes are those of that table, whereas D and trimming came from the DNA. This sample comprises about 180,000 clones, over 80% of them detected only once. 0.95% to 1.5% of the sample rests with the top ten.

The junction shows trimming of 7 bases on V and 7 bases on J, plus 19 bases between the germline ends. The CDR3, cysteine through phenylalanine, is 14 amino acids long. Only CDR3 DNA remains: 42 bases, in frame from the first base. As encoded in the germline V gene, CDR1 is SNHLY while CDR2 is FYNNEI. Concerning this clone: This receptor's antigen is unknown. No quality values exist for individual bases; no much larger clone is one base distant.

The cohort consisted of 600 or so healthy bone marrow donors. Cohort members were all nominally healthy when sampled, although unrecorded immune exposures were likely present. The donor was CMV seronegative and belonged to the group of 352 seronegative cohort members. Each donor provided a peripheral blood sample, and peripheral blood mononuclear cells were used for TCR beta sequencing. The Qiagen DNeasy Blood Extraction Kit was used to extract genomic DNA from the blood cell samples. Input material: PBMCs. The rearrangement joined TRBV2 to TRBJ1-2; the D gene is possibly TRBD1, with 5 bases matching. The sequence was collected from a boy aged 2-9 years in good health and CMV-seronegative. CDR3 region: CASNQARTRSGYTF. DNA sequence: TGTGCCAGCAACCAAGCCCGGACACGAAGTGGCTACACCTTC.